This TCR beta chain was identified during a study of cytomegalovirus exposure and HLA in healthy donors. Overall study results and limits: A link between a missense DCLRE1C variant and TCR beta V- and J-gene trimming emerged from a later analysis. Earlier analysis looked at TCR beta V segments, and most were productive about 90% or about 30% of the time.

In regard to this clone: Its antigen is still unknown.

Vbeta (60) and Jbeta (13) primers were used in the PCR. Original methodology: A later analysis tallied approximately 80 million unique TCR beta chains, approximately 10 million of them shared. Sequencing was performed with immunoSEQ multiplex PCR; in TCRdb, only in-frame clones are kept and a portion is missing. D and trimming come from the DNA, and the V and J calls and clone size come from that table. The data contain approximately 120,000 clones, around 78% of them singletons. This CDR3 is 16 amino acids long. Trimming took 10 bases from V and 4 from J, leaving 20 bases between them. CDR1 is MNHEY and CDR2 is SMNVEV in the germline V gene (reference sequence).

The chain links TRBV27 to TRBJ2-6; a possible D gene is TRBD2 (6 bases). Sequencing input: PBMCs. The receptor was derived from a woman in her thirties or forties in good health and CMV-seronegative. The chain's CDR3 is CATQGGGVGGANVLTF. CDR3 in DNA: TGTGCCACTCAGGGAGGCGGGGTAGGAGGGGCCAACGTCCTGACTTTC.